This T cell receptor (beta chain) was found in a study of blood T cells in healthy people across ages (dated by TCRdb to between 2015 and 2016). In terms of the full investigation: Template switching captured roughly one uniquely barcoded TCR beta cDNA molecule per two T cells in model experiments. Two additional independent replicas of 1 million unique cDNA reads from the same blood draw were analyzed for two donors (one aged 18 to 30 and one aged 80 or older). Donors were grouped into four age groups: young (average roughly 16 years), middle-aged (about 40), aged (about 59) and long-lived (over 80). To track age-related changes in TCR beta repertoire diversity, the study relied on deep sequencing normalized with unique cDNA molecular identifiers. To avoid experimental bias, donors of different ages were distributed randomly across sequencing lanes. Here is what the overall study found, with its caveats: Observed TCR beta diversity correlated strongly with the percentage of naive T cells measured by flow cytometry. Compared with the aged group, the long-lived group had more naive CD4+ T cells, fewer expanded clones and increased TCR diversity, a pattern suggesting age selection. The CMV infection status of donors was not known, potentially confounding age-related changes in expanded clonotypes. Estimates of total diversity based on one million sequenced T cells were regarded as lower bounds and as underestimates. Observed TCR beta diversity per million T cells fell roughly linearly with age, and a significant reduction was already apparent by age roughly 40. Since profiling was done on bulk unsorted PBMCs, naive and antigen-experienced compartments could not be conclusively compared.

This clonotype was detected many times. Which antigen it targets is not known. The input lacks base qualities; no much larger clone sits a single base away. Libraries came from 5' RACE. TCRdb shows the sequencer as Illumina HiSeq 2500. A second PCR of about 6 to 12 cycles was run with a J-beta primer mix and a sample-barcoded 5' primer. Each TCR beta cDNA molecule received a unique molecular identifier from a template-switch 5' adaptor carrying 12 random nucleotides. Each sample yielded at least 2.5 million CDR3-containing paired-end reads. The Mint cDNA synthesis kit, primed by a TRBC-specific oligonucleotide, was used to synthesize first-strand cDNA from all RNA. All cDNA was treated with uracil-DNA glycosylase and then went through a first 18-cycle PCR with the universal primers M1SS and BC2_uni_R. The study's own analysis went as follows. For normalization, 1 million high-quality reads were randomly selected from each sample, with every read carrying a distinct molecular identifier. Instead of being binned into consensus sequences, reads with shared molecular identifiers were discarded. MiTCR, run with a Q25 quality threshold and the strictest error-elimination algorithm, handled CDR3 identification, clonotype clustering and error correction. Lower-bound total TCR beta diversity was estimated with a nonparametric unseen species model using Euler transformation. The raw public reads went through TCRdb reprocessing: fastp at Q25, MiXCR clone calling, in-frame beta chains kept. Rows are combined by CDR3 protein, so each entry shows the most common genes and DNA. TCRdb's processing, not the authors' own work, is the source of the V and J calls. The sample table records hundreds of thousands of distinct CDR3 sequences; about 32% of these occur just once. Roughly 14% of the sample rests with the top ten.

The cysteine opens and the phenylalanine closes a CDR3 of 14 amino acids. The sequence is cut down to CDR3 DNA, 42 bases in frame from base 1. V and J lose 4 bases and 4 bases, and a span of 12 bases separates them. Based on the germline V gene, the CDR1 and CDR2 sequences are SGHTA and FQGNSA. Donors were 35 to 40 systemically healthy Caucasian individuals from Russia aged roughly 6 to 100 years. Each donor gave ten milliliters of peripheral blood, collected into EDTA-treated Vacutainer tubes. PBMCs were isolated by Ficoll-Paque density-gradient centrifugation, with at least 6 million obtained per sample. Trizol reagent was used to extract total RNA from PBMCs, with at least 6 micrograms per sample. Naive CD45RAhigh/CD27high T cell percentages were measured by flow cytometry on a PBMC aliquot from every donor.

In this chain, TRBV7-2 is recombined with TRBJ2-3, and perhaps TRBD1 as D gene, on 6 matching bases. Sample: blood. The receptor's source is a woman aged 80 or over in good health. Donor details come from another sample of the same person, matched by shared clones. The DNA is as follows: TGTGCCAGCAGCTCCGTAAACAGGGCAGATACGCAGTATTTT. This is translated as CASSSVNRADTQYF.